These 28 T cell receptor beta chains originate from one sample sequenced in a study of cytomegalovirus exposure and HLA in healthy donors. The primer mix had 60 Vbeta and 13 Jbeta primers. Sequencing used immunoSEQ multiplex PCR; TCRdb keeps in-frame clones, though not all of them. The sample lists over 150,000 clones; roughly 76% were seen once. Sample: PBMCs. The receptors were gathered from a woman in her forties or fifties in good health and CMV-seronegative.

Regarding this clone: Distinct nucleotide sequences in the sample also encode this CDR3. The rearrangement uses TRBV28 and TRBJ1-1; D may be TRBD1 (5 bases). Germline lookup yields CDR1 MDHEN and CDR2 SYDVKM. V was shortened by 5 bases and J by 1 base, with 8 bases between the two germline ends. CDR3 length equals 13 residues. CDR3 sequence reads: CASSLQGNTEAFF. The DNA of the CDR3 is TGTGCCAGCAGTCTCCAGGGGAACACTGAAGCTTTCTTT.

The chain employs TRBV6-1 and TRBJ1-2; D is perhaps TRBD1 (6 bases). Germline loops: CDR1 MNHNS, CDR2 SASEGT. V shed 4 bases and J shed 4 bases, with 13 bases lying between them. CDR3 length: 14 amino acids. The chain's CDR3 is CASSVDRKPYGYTF. The DNA of the CDR3 is TGTGCCAGCAGTGTAGACAGGAAACCCTATGGCTACACCTTC.

The V and J genes are TRBV10-3 and TRBJ2-2; D perhaps matches TRBD1 (5 bases). The CDR3 is made up of 15 amino acids. V lost 0 bases and J 6 bases, leaving 11 bases between the germline ends. Germline CDR1 reads ENHRY; CDR2 reads SYGVKD. The DNA for the CDR3 is TGTGCCATCAGTGAGTCGTCAGGGAAGGCCGGGGAGCTGTTTTTT. It codes for CAISESSGKAGELFF.

The chain uses TRBV5-4 and TRBJ2-1; 8 nucleotides match TRBD1. The V gene end was trimmed by 6 bases and the J gene end by 4 bases; junction bases not matched to a gene: 6. The length of the CDR3 is 14 residues. Germline V gene sequence: CDR1 SGHNT, CDR2 YYREEE (reference sequence). This CDR3 reads CASTHGTGYNEQFF. CDR3 sequence (DNA): TGTGCCAGCACCCACGGGACAGGTTACAATGAGCAGTTCTTC.

The chain is built from TRBV2 and TRBJ1-6; 7 nucleotides align to TRBD1. Trimming removed 2 bases from V and 8 bases from J; junction bases left unmatched: 6. Germline values: CDR1 SNHLY, CDR2 FYNNEI. There are 15 residues in the CDR3. CDR3 residues: CASSENRDSYSPLHF. In DNA form, the CDR3 reads TGTGCCAGCAGTGAAAACCGGGACAGCTATTCACCCCTCCACTTT. Based on the CDR3 plus reference TRBV2 and TRBJ1-6, the full variable domain is EPEVTQTPSHQVTQMGQEVILRCVPISNHLYFYWYRQILGQKVEFLVSFYNNEISEKSEIFDDQFSVERPDGSNFTLKIRSTKLEDSAMYFCASSENRDSYSPLHFGNGTRLTVT.

This chain connects TRBV30 to TRBJ2-1; D might be TRBD1 (6 bases). V was pared by 8 bases and J by 1 base, with 18 bases between. The CDR3 has 15 amino acids. In germline, CDR1 is GTSNPN, CDR2 SVGIG (reference sequence). The DNA of the CDR3 is TGTGCCGGTGTACTGGACAGCCGATCCTACAATGAGCAGTTCTTC. Residues: CAGVLDSRSYNEQFF.

The V and J genes are TRBV7-9 and TRBJ2-5; D is perhaps TRBD2 (5 bases). Gene TRBJ2-7 matches the end of the DNA better, so the J call may be wrong. Per the germline V gene, CDR1 is SEHNR and CDR2 is FQNEAQ (reference sequence). CDR3 size: 15 residues. The CDR3 reads CASSLGNGVSYEQYF. CDR3 DNA sequence: TGTGCCAGCAGCTTAGGCAACGGGGTCTCCTACGAGCAGTACTTC.

This chain uses TRBV4-3 with TRBJ2-7; 7 positions agree with TRBD2. The junction had 4 bases not matched to a gene; V was cut back by 2 bases and J by 3 bases. Germline-derived CDR1 and CDR2 are LGHNA and YSLEER. The CDR3 has 14 residues. The CDR3 loop reads CASSQSSSGYEQYF. CDR3 sequence (DNA): TGCGCCAGCAGCCAAAGTTCTAGCGGCTACGAGCAGTACTTC.

Remarks on this clone: Mismatch with germline at one junction end may stem from a read error. The V call is TRBV7-2, the J call TRBJ1-1, with TRBD1 matching over 7 bases. CDR3 size: 15 residues. From germline, CDR1 is SGHTA and CDR2 FQGNSA. The chain's CDR3 is CASRLAGGGHTEAFF. The CDR3, as DNA: TGTGCCAGCAGGTTAGCAGGGGGGGGGCACACTGAAGCTTTCTTT. Based on the CDR3 plus reference TRBV7-2 and TRBJ1-1, the full variable domain is GAGVSQSPSNKVTEKGKDVELRCDPISGHTALYWYRQSLGQGLEFLIYFQGNSAPDKSGLPSDRFSAERTGGSVSTLTIQRTQQEDSAVYLCASRLAGGGHTEAFFGQGTRLTVV.

This clone was seen a few times. The chain is built from TRBV11-2 and TRBJ2-6; D remains unclear. Between the trimmed V and J ends, which lost 4 bases and 4 bases, there was a span of 8 bases. This CDR3 is built from 14 residues. CDR1 and CDR2 (germline): SGHAT, FQNNGV. The CDR3 sequence: CASSYERGANVLTF. CDR3 DNA: TGTGCCAGCAGCTATGAGAGGGGGGCCAACGTCCTGACTTTC.

The chain recombines TRBV5-6 with TRBJ1-6; D not certain. CDR1 and CDR2 from the germline V gene are SGHDT and YYEEEE. The V end lost 5 bases, the J end lost 4 bases, and 10 bases lay between the germline ends. The CDR3 totals 14 residues. CDR3 DNA sequence: TGTGCCAGCAGGGCGCCCGGGTATAATTCACCCCTCCACTTT. Its protein is CASRAPGYNSPLHF.

The genes are TRBV7-2 and TRBJ2-5, with a possible D match to TRBD2 (7 bases). The germline V gene has CDR1 SGHTA and CDR2 FQGNSA. The V gene lost 5 bases and the J gene lost 4 bases, with 17 bases spanning the gap. The CDR3 runs 15 residues. CDR3 amino acids: CASSLRGGLPETQYF. Written as DNA, the CDR3 is TGTGCCAGCAGCCTAAGGGGGGGATTGCCAGAGACCCAGTACTTC. The full variable domain, in which reference TRBV7-2 and TRBJ2-5 provide the parts outside the CDR3, is GAGVSQSPSNKVTEKGKDVELRCDPISGHTALYWYRQSLGQGLEFLIYFQGNSAPDKSGLPSDRFSAERTGGSVSTLTIQRTQQEDSAVYLCASSLRGGLPETQYFGPGTRLLVL.

This chain links TRBV9 with TRBJ1-4; D is undetermined. Germline V gene lookup returns CDR1 SGDLS and CDR2 YYNGEE. Trimming left V 0 bases short and J 0 bases short, with 9 bases between. This CDR3 region has 16 residues. CDR3 loop: CASSVAGGATNEKLFF. The CDR3 DNA follows: TGTGCCAGCAGCGTAGCTGGCGGGGCAACTAATGAAAAACTGTTTTTT.

The rearrangement joins TRBV28 to TRBJ2-1, with D perhaps matching TRBD2 (5 bases). Trimming stripped 6 bases from V and 1 base from J, with 16 bases between. Germline V CDR1 and CDR2: MDHEN, SYDVKM. The CDR3 runs to 16 residues. CDR3 loop: CASRPPEEISYNEQFF. In nucleotides, the CDR3 is TGTGCCAGCAGGCCTCCGGAGGAGATATCCTACAATGAGCAGTTCTTC.

The chain carries TRBV13 and TRBJ1-2; D is perhaps TRBD1 (5 bases). The V end lost 0 bases, the J end lost 2 bases, and 16 bases lay between the germline ends. The CDR3 loop spans 17 amino acids. Germline-derived CDR1 and CDR2 are PRHDT and FYEKMQ (reference sequence). The CDR3 DNA follows: TGTGCCAGCAGCTTAGGAGGGGTCGGAGCGTTAAACTATGGCTACACCTTC. Amino acids: CASSLGGVGALNYGYTF.

The chain combines TRBV7-9 with TRBJ2-7; D remains ambiguous. Germline V gives CDR1 SEHNR, CDR2 FQNEAQ (reference sequence). This CDR3 spans 13 amino acids. The ends were cut back, 1 base at V and 3 bases at J, with 7 bases in the middle. CDR3 sequence reads: CASSLGGLYEQYF. In DNA, the CDR3 is TGTGCCAGCAGCTTAGGAGGCCTCTACGAGCAGTACTTC.

This chain links TRBV7-2 with TRBJ1-1, with TRBD1 as a possible D gene (6 bases). The germline gives CDR1 SGHTA, CDR2 FQGNSA. CDR3 length equals 13 residues. With 2 bases removed from V and 4 bases from J, the gap between germline ends came to 8 bases. The CDR3 sequence: CASSLRGTTEAFF. For the CDR3, the DNA is TGTGCCAGCAGCTTAAGGGGGACCACTGAAGCTTTCTTT.

The chain links TRBV25-1 to TRBJ2-4, with 7 bases that match TRBD1. Germline CDR1 and CDR2: MGHDK and SYGVNS. This CDR3 is built from 16 residues. V shed 1 base and J 4 bases; nucleotides not matched to a gene: 7. CDR3 sequence reads: CASSELEGAAKNIQYF. The DNA of the CDR3 is TGTGCCAGCAGTGAATTAGAGGGGGCCGCAAAAAACATTCAGTACTTC.

This chain uses TRBV7-2 with TRBJ2-5; 9 bases agree with TRBD1. Germline V gene data show CDR1 as SGHTA and CDR2 as FQGNSA. The CDR3 spans 15 residues. J was trimmed by 7 bases and V by 6 bases; bases with no gene match: 12. CDR3 loop: CASRSSGTGPGTQYF. The CDR3 coding sequence is TGTGCCAGCAGATCTTCTGGGACAGGGCCCGGGACCCAGTACTTC.

The CDR3 sequence: CASSSGPGDYGYTF. The CDR3 nucleotides read TGTGCCAGCAGCTCCGGACCGGGGGACTATGGCTACACCTTC. This chain uses TRBV7-8 with TRBJ1-2; TRBD1 might be the D (5 bases). V was trimmed by 4 bases and J by 3 bases, leaving 12 bases between them. CDR1 SGHVS and CDR2 FQNEAQ come from the germline V gene. The CDR3 has 14 amino acids.

The CDR3 loop is CASSPRGGAGTDTQYF. CDR3 DNA sequence: TGTGCCAGCAGCCCTCGCGGGGGGGCAGGCACAGATACGCAGTATTTT. This chain joins TRBV14 and TRBJ2-3, with 9 bases that match TRBD2. Germline CDR1 reads SGHDN; CDR2 reads FVKESK. This CDR3 is 16 amino acids long. Trimming removed 4 bases from V and 1 base from J; junction bases left unmatched: 6.

The V and J genes are TRBV7-8 and TRBJ2-7; the match to TRBD1 covers 7 bases. V shed 5 bases and J 3 bases; nucleotides not matched to a gene: 7. The CDR3 contains 14 residues. Germline loops: CDR1 SGHVS, CDR2 FQNEAQ. CDR3 in DNA: TGTGCCAGCAGCGAAGACAGGGTAGACTACGAGCAGTACTTC. Translated: CASSEDRVDYEQYF.

CDR3 loop: CASSRGLAGDEQYF. In nucleotides, the CDR3 is TGCGCCAGCAGCCGAGGACTAGCGGGAGATGAGCAGTACTTC. This chain joins TRBV5-1 and TRBJ2-7, with TRBD2 matching over 13 bases. Trimming took 4 bases from V and 7 from J; bases not matched to a gene: 5. CDR3 length: 14 amino acids. The germline V gene encodes CDR1 SGHRS and CDR2 YFSETQ.

The chain recombines TRBV9 with TRBJ2-1; perhaps TRBD1 as D (6 bases). V dropped 3 bases and J dropped 6 bases, with 19 bases sitting between them. The germline V gene encodes CDR1 SGDLS and CDR2 YYNGEE. CDR3 size: 16 residues. The CDR3 spells CASSAITGIGGNEQFF. The CDR3 DNA sequence: TGTGCCAGCAGCGCTATAACAGGGATAGGGGGCAATGAGCAGTTCTTC.

The rearrangement joins TRBV6-1 to TRBJ2-3; no firm D call. Looked up from germline, CDR1 is MNHNS and CDR2 is SASEGT. Trimming shortened V by 4 bases and J by 2 bases, and 7 bases separated the two germline ends. The length of the CDR3 is 13 residues. DNA for the CDR3: TGTGCCAGCAGTGTAGAACTCACAGATACGCAGTATTTT. It encodes CASSVELTDTQYF.

This clone has only one observation. The gene calls are TRBV10-3 and TRBJ2-7; D is ambiguous. CDR1 ENHRY and CDR2 SYGVKD come from the germline V gene. There are 17 residues in the CDR3. V gave up 0 bases and J gave up 2 bases, with 17 bases separating them. CDR3 loop: CAISESNYEVTTYEQYF. The CDR3 nucleotides read TGTGCCATCAGTGAGTCGAATTACGAGGTTACCACCTACGAGCAGTACTTC.

CDR3 region: CASSGDRAQAFF. The CDR3 DNA follows: TGTGCCAGCAGCGGGGACAGGGCCCAAGCTTTCTTT. The chain joins TRBV11-2 to TRBJ1-1; TRBD1 aligns across 9 bases. The CDR3 is 12 amino acids. The junction had 4 bases not matched to a gene; V was cut back by 5 bases and J by 9 bases. CDR1 and CDR2 (germline): SGHAT, FQNNGV.

This clone was observed a few times. V gene TRBV5-1 combines with J gene TRBJ2-5; D gene uncertain. V was cut by 5 bases and J by 1 base, with 9 bases left in between. CDR3 length: 13 residues. Germline loops: CDR1 SGHRS, CDR2 YFSETQ. CDR3: CASRGGAQETQYF. The CDR3 DNA sequence: TGCGCCAGCAGGGGTGGAGCCCAAGAGACCCAGTACTTC.